One and the same sample provided the 13 T cell receptor beta chains below, sequenced in a study of T-cell reconstitution after alpha-beta-depleted transplantation in children. Preparing the TCRbeta library involved the use of unique molecular identifiers. TCRdb fed the PCR reads into MiXCR, producing one record per CDR3 protein. The sample has hundreds of thousands of distinct CDR3 sequences, about 10% seen once. This material consisted of PBMCs, taken before TCRalphabeta/CD19-depleted stem cell transplant. The receptor set was obtained from a child younger than 10 with inherited bone marrow failure, due to receive a stem cell transplant.

This clonotype was recorded many times. The CDR3 DNA reads as TGCAGTGCCCCTATCCCAGGGGTCAGCACAGATACGCAGTATTTT. It codes for CSAPIPGVSTDTQYF. The genes are TRBV20-1 and TRBJ2-3; TRBD1 is a possible D gene (6 bases). Between the trimmed V and J ends, which lost 6 bases and 0 bases, there was a span of 16 bases. The length of the CDR3 is 15 residues. Germline values: CDR1 DFQATT, CDR2 SNEGSKA (reference sequence).

This clonotype showed up many times. V is TRBV25-1 and J is TRBJ2-2, with D tentatively TRBD2 (5 bases). In germline, CDR1 is MGHDK, CDR2 SYGVNS. The V end was cut by 0 bases, the J end by 6 bases, with 11 bases between. This CDR3 comprises 15 residues. The DNA of the CDR3 is TGTGCCAGCAGTGAATATCTATCTAGCCCCGGGGAGCTGTTTTTT. It specifies CASSEYLSSPGELFF.

There are a few counts of this clonotype. V is TRBV4-1 and J is TRBJ2-1, with 12 bases aligning to TRBD2. The V segment lost 0 bases and the J segment 9 bases; nucleotides outside the gene matches: 9. The CDR3 contains 17 residues. CDR1 and CDR2 (germline): MGHRA, YSYEKL. As DNA, the CDR3 is TGCGCCAGCAGCCAAGATACCGCTAGCGGGAGGGTCAGTGAGCAGTTCTTC. Its translation: CASSQDTASGRVSEQFF.

The rearrangement joins TRBV7-9 to TRBJ2-7; D unresolved. CDR3 length equals 14 residues. V lost 5 bases, J lost 3 bases, and 14 bases lay in between. Germline CDR1 reads SEHNR; CDR2 reads FQNEAQ (reference sequence). The CDR3 spells CASSPPWLDYEQYF. The CDR3 bases are TGTGCCAGCAGCCCCCCTTGGCTCGACTACGAGCAGTACTTC. Supplemented by reference TRBV7-9 and TRBJ2-7, the full variable domain reads DTGVSQNPRHKITKRGQNVTFRCDPISEHNRLYWYRQTLGQGPEFLTYFQNEAQLEKSRLLSDRFSAERPKGSFSTLEIQRTEQGDSAMYLCASSPPWLDYEQYFGPGTRLTVT.

This clonotype was seen many times. V usage is TRBV7-9 and J usage is TRBJ2-1; weak D call: TRBD2 (5 bases). CDR1 and CDR2 (germline): SEHNR, FQNEAQ (reference sequence). Between the trimmed V and J ends, which lost 2 bases and 6 bases, there was a span of 11 bases. The CDR3 sequence is 14 residues long. The CDR3 loop is CASSLIAAVNEQFF. In DNA, the CDR3 is TGTGCCAGCAGCTTAATCGCAGCGGTCAATGAGCAGTTCTTC.

This clonotype occurred many times. The gene calls are TRBV4-3 and TRBJ1-2, with 10 bases matching TRBD1. This CDR3 comprises 17 residues. Germline V gives CDR1 LGHNA, CDR2 YSLEER. Trimming removed 0 bases from V and 8 bases from J; junction bases left unmatched: 12. The CDR3 loop is CASSQDLLDRGRSGYTF. CDR3 coding DNA: TGCGCCAGCAGCCAAGATCTCCTAGACAGGGGGCGATCCGGCTACACCTTC.

This clonotype was seen repeatedly, ten times or more. V and J are TRBV20-1 and TRBJ2-1, with 15 bases lining up with TRBD2. Per germline, CDR1 DFQATT and CDR2 SNEGSKA (reference sequence). This CDR3 is built from 15 residues. J lost 10 bases, V lost 1 base, and 5 bases had no gene match. The CDR3 nucleotides are TGCAGTGCTAGAGCCCTCGGGACTAGCGGGAGGGAGCAGTTCTTC. Protein sequence: CSARALGTSGREQFF.

This clonotype was recorded many times. The chain couples TRBV15 to TRBJ2-1, with 7 positions matching TRBD2. Germline lookup yields CDR1 LNHNV and CDR2 YYDKDF (reference sequence). CDR3 length: 16 residues. V was pared by 0 bases and J by 6 bases, with 8 bases of the junction left unmatched. CDR3 bases: TGTGCCACCAGCAGAGATGTGGGAGGGACGACCAATGAGCAGTTCTTC. Protein: CATSRDVGGTTNEQFF.

The sample holds many counts of this clonotype. The genes are TRBV5-1 and TRBJ2-2; 7 nucleotides agree with TRBD1. The CDR3 totals 16 residues. Germline V gene lookup returns CDR1 SGHRS and CDR2 YFSETQ. The ends lost 2 bases at V and 4 bases at J; junction bases unmatched: 8. The CDR3 here is CASSFGDDRATGELFF. CDR3 bases: TGCGCCAGCAGCTTTGGGGACGACAGGGCCACCGGGGAGCTGTTTTTT.

This clonotype has only a few counts. The CDR3 DNA reads as TGCGCCAGCAGCCAAGAGATGAGTCTAGCCGGGGAGCTGTTTTTT. Residues: CASSQEMSLAGELFF. The chain carries TRBV4-3 and TRBJ2-2; D ambiguous. Germline V lookup: CDR1 LGHNA, CDR2 YSLEER. V was cut by 0 bases and J by 6 bases, with 11 bases left in between. This CDR3 has 15 amino acids.

This clonotype was seen only a few times. CDR3 sequence: CAISEETGARNEQFF. CDR3 sequence (DNA): TGTGCCATCAGTGAAGAGACGGGAGCGAGAAATGAGCAGTTCTTC. J is TRBJ2-1 and V is TRBV10-3, with D perhaps matching TRBD2 (6 bases). In germline, CDR1 is ENHRY, CDR2 SYGVKD. This CDR3 is built from 15 residues. V was clipped by 3 bases and J by 7 bases, with 16 bases between them.

The V and J genes are TRBV20-1 and TRBJ1-5, with D perhaps matching TRBD1 (5 bases). CDR1 is DFQATT and CDR2 is SNEGSKA in the germline V gene (reference sequence). The CDR3 extends over 15 amino acids. V lost 0 bases, J lost 2 bases, and 11 bases lay in between. The CDR3 DNA reads TGCAGTGCTAGAGATAGGATGGGGGGCAATCAGCCCCAGCATTTT. Amino acids: CSARDRMGGNQPQHF.

The table lists this clonotype with many counts. The chain has TRBV6-6 and TRBJ2-7, with 8 positions matching TRBD1. CDR1 is MNHNY and CDR2 is SVGAGI in the germline V gene (reference sequence). The CDR3 is 13 residues long. Trimming cost V 6 bases and J 2 bases; bases outside gene matches: 3. CDR3 sequence reads: CASSPDRAYEQYF. The CDR3 DNA is TGTGCCAGCAGCCCGGACAGGGCCTACGAGCAGTACTTC.